Sequencing of this T cell receptor beta chain was carried out in a study of CD8+ T cells in alopecia areata. Across the whole study: Tofacitinib lasted 6 to 18 months, then 6 months off drug.

A word on this clone: The antigen is unknown.

Trimming pared 0 bases from V and 0 bases from J, leaving 8 bases between. Germline CDR1 and CDR2: SGHTA and FQGNSA. This CDR3 comprises 15 residues. The treatment here: oral pan-JAK inhibitor, 5-10 mg twice daily. In each case, RNA was isolated and then reverse transcribed into cDNA as the sequencing template. Measured with immunoSEQ multiplex PCR; TCRdb has only the in-frame clones, and not every one. Counted here are under 250,000 clones, 50% to 70% occurring once; the ten biggest clones make up 1.5% to 2%. Findings and limits, study-wide: Many expanded lesional clones remained in scalp and blood on tofacitinib. Tofacitinib produced a significant decrease in scalp clonality and in expanded CD8+ clones among the top 100.

Sequencing used CD4+ T cells sorted from blood, obtained at week 4, from a patient treated with tofacitinib. This TCR was sampled from a human donor with alopecia areata. The chain uses TRBV7-2 and TRBJ1-1, with unresolved D. The CDR3 spells CASSLALNMNTEAFF. The CDR3 DNA follows: TGTGCCAGCAGCTTAGCCTTGAACATGAACACTGAAGCTTTCTTT.